What follows describes a single T cell receptor (beta chain). What it binds is unknown. This entry belongs to a study of CD8+CD57+ T cells in acquired aplastic anemia. Study summary: Quantities of DNA derived from sorted CD4+ and CD8+ cells averaged approximately 3 ug.

The study profiled TCR beta VDJ and CDR3 using genomic DNA as template. TCRdb passed the reads through MiXCR, listing each CDR3 protein once. Found here are 75,000 to 100,000 distinct CDR3 sequences, around 70% of them singletons; the top ten hold approximately 60%. Study-wide results and caveats: Comparison of patients with controls identified nearly 30 shared CD8+ CDR3 sequences. CD8+ Simpson's diversity did not differ significantly between patients and controls.

V lost 2 bases to trimming and J lost 2 bases, with 13 bases between them. The CDR3 has 15 residues. CDR1 and CDR2 (germline): SGHTA, FQGTGA. The authors sequenced patients whose flow cytometry had shown CD8+CD57+ cell expansion. Sequenced sample: sorted CD4+, CD8+, or CD8+CD57+ T cells (not recorded which) from PBMCs. This receptor was obtained from a human donor with aplastic anemia. The genes are TRBV7-3 and TRBJ2-7, with D possibly matching TRBD2 (5 bases). This CDR3 is CASSLGSGRAYEQYF. The CDR3 nucleotides are TGTGCCAGCAGCTTAGGGTCGGGGAGAGCCTACGAGCAGTACTTC.